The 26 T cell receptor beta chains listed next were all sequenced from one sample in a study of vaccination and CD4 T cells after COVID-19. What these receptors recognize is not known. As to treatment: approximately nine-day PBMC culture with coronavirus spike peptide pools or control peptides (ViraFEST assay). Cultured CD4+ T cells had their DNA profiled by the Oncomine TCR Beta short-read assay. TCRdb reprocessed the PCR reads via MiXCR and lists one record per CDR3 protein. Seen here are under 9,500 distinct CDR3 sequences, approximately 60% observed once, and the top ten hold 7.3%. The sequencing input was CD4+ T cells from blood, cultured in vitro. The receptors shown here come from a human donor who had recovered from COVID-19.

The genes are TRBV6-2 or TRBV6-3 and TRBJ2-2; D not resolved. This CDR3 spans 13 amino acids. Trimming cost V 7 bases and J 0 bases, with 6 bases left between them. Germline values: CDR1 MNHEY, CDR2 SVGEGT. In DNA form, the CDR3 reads TGTGCCAGCACCGATACGAACACCGGGGAGCTGTTTTTT. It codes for CASTDTNTGELFF.

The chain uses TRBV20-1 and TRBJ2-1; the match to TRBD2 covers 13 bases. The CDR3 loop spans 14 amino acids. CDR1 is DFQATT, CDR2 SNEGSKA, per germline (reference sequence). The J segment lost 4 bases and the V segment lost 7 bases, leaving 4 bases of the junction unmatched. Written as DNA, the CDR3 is TGCAGTGTCACGACTAGCGGGAGGTACAATGAGCAGTTCTTC. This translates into CSVTTSGRYNEQFF.

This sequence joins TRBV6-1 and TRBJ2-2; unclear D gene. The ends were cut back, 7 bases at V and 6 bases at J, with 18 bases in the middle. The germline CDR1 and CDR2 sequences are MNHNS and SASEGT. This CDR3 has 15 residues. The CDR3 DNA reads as TGTGCCAGCACCCAAAGAAGTGGGTTCCCCGGGGAGCTGTTTTTT. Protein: CASTQRSGFPGELFF.

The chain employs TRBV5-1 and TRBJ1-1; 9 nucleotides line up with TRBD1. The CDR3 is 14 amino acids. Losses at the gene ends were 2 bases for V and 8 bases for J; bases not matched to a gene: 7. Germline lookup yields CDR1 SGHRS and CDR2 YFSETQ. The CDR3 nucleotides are TGCGCCAGCAGCTTATCCGGGACAGGGCGGGAAGCTTTCTTT. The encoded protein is CASSLSGTGREAFF. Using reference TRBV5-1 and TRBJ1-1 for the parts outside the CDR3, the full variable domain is KAGVTQTPRYLIKTRGQQVTLSCSPISGHRSVSWYQQTPGQGLQFLFEYFSETQRNKGNFPGRFSGRQFSNSRSEMNVSTLELGDSALYLCASSLSGTGREAFFGQGTRLTVV.

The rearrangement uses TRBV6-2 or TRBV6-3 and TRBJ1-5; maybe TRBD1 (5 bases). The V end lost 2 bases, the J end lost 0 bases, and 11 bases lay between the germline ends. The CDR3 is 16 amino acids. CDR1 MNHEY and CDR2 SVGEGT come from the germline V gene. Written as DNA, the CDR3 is TGTGCCAGCAGTTACGGGGGGTCCAATAGCAATCAGCCCCAGCATTTT. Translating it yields CASSYGGSNSNQPQHF.

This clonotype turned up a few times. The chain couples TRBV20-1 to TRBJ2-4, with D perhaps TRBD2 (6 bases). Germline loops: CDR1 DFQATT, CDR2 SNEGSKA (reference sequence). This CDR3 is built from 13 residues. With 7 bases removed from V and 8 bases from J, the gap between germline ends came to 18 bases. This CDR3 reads CSVSSPSGYIQYF. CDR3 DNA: TGCAGTGTGTCTAGCCCAAGCGGGTACATTCAGTACTTC.

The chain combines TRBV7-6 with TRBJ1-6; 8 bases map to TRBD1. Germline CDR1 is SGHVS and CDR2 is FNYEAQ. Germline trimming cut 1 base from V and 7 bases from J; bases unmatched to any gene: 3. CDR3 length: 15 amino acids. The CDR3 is CASSLVQGANSPLHF. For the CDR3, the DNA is TGTGCCAGCAGCTTAGTCCAGGGGGCGAATTCACCCCTCCACTTT. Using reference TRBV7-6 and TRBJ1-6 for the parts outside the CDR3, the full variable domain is GAGVSQSPRYKVTKRGQDVALRCDPISGHVSLYWYRQALGQGPEFLTYFNYEAQQDKSGLPNDRFSAERPEGSISTLTIQRTEQRDSAMYRCASSLVQGANSPLHFGNGTRLTVT.

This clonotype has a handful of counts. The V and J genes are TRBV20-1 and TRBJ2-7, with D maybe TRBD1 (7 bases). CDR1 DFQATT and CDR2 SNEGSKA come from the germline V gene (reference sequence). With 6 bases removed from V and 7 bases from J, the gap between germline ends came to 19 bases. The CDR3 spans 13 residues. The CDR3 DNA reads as TGCAGTGCCACCAGGGGGGAACTTCGGGAGCAGTACTTC. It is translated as CSATRGELREQYF.

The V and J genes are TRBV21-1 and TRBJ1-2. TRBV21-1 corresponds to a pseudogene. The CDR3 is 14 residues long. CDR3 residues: CASSKGSHSHGYTF. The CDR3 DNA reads TGTGCCAGCAGCAAAGGATCCCACAGCCATGGCTACACCTTC.

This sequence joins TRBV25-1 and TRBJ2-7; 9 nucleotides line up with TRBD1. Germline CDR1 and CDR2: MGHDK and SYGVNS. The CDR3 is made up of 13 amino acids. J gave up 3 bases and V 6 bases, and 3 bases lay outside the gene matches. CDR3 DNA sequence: TGTGCCAGCAGCTCGACAGGGGGCTACGAGCAGTACTTC. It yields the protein CASSSTGGYEQYF.

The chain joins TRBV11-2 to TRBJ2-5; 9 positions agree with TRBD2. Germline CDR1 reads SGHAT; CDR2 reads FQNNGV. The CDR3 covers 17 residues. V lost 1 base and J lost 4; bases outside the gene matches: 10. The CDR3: CASSLVSASGVRETQYF. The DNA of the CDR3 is TGTGCCAGCAGCTTAGTGTCGGCTAGCGGGGTTCGAGAGACCCAGTACTTC.

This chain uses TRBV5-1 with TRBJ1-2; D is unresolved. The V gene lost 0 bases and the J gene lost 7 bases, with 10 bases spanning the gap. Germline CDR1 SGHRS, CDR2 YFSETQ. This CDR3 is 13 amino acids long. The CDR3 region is CASSLARDSGYTF. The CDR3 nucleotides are TGCGCCAGCAGCTTGGCGCGGGATAGTGGCTACACCTTC.

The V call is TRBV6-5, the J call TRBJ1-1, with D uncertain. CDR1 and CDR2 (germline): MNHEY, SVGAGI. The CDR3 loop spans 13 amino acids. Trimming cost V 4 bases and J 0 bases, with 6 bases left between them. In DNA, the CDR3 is TGTGCCAGCAGTTCAGTTCTGAACACTGAAGCTTTCTTT. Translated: CASSSVLNTEAFF.

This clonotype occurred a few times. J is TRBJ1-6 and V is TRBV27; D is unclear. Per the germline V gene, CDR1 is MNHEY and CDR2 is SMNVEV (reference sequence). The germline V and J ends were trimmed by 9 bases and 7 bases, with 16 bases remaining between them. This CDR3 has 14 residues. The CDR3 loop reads CASRPRAGNSPLHF. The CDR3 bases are TGTGCCAGTCGACCTAGGGCAGGCAATTCACCCCTCCACTTT.

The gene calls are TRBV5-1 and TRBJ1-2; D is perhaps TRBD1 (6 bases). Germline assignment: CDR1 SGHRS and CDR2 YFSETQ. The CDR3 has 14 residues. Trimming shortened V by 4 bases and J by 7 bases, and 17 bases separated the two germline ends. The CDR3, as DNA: TGCGCCAGCAGCGTGGACAGCGGGGGGAGTGGCTACACCTTC. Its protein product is CASSVDSGGSGYTF.

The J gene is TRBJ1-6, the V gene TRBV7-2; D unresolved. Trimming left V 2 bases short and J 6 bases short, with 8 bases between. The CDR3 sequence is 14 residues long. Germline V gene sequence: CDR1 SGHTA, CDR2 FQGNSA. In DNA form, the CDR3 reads TGTGCCAGCAGCTTAAATGCCGCTAATTCACCCCTCCACTTT. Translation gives CASSLNAANSPLHF. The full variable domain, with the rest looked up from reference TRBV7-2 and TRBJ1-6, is GAGVSQSPSNKVTEKGKDVELRCDPISGHTALYWYRQSLGQGLEFLIYFQGNSAPDKSGLPSDRFSAERTGGSVSTLTIQRTQQEDSAVYLCASSLNAANSPLHFGNGTRLTVT.

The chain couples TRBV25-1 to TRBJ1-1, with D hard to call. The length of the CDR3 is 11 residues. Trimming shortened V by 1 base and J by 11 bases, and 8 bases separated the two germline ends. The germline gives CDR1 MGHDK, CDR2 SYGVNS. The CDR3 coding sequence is TGTGCCAGCAGTGAATCGACCGTGGCTTTCTTT. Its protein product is CASSESTVAFF. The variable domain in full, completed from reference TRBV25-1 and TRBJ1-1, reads EADIYQTPRYLVIGTGKKITLECSQTMGHDKMYWYQQDPGMELHLIHYSYGVNSTEKGDLSSESTVSRIRTEHFPLTLESARPSHTSQYLCASSESTVAFFGQGTRLTVV.

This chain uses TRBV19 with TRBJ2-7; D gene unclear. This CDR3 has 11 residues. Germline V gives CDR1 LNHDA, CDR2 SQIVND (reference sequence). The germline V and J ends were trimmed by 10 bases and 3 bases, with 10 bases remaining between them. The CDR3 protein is CATADRYEQYF. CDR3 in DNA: TGTGCCACCGCAGACCGCTACGAGCAGTACTTC.

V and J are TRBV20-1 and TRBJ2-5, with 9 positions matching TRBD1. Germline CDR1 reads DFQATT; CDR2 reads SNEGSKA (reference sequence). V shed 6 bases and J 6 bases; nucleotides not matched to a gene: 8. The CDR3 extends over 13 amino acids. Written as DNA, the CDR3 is TGCAGTGCAAACGGACAGGGGAAAAAGACCCAGTACTTC. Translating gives CSANGQGKKTQYF.

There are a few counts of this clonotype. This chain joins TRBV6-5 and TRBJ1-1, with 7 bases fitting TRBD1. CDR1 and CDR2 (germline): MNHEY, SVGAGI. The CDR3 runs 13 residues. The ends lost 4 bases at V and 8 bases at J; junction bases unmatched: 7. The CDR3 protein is CASSFFRDREAFF. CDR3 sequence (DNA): TGTGCCAGCAGTTTCTTCCGGGACAGAGAAGCTTTCTTT.

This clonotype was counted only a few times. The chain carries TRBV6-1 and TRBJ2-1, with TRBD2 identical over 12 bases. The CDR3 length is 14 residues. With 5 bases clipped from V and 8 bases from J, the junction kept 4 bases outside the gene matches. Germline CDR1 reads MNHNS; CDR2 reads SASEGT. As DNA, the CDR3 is TGTGCCAGCAGTCCGACTAGCGGGAGCGATGAGCAGTTCTTC. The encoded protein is CASSPTSGSDEQFF.

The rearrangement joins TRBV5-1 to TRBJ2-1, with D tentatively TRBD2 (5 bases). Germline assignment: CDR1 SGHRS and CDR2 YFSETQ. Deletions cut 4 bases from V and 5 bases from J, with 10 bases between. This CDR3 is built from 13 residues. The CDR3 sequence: CASSLTRNNEQFF. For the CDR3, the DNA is TGCGCCAGCAGCCTCACTAGAAACAATGAGCAGTTCTTC. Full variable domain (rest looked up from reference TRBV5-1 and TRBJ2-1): KAGVTQTPRYLIKTRGQQVTLSCSPISGHRSVSWYQQTPGQGLQFLFEYFSETQRNKGNFPGRFSGRQFSNSRSEMNVSTLELGDSALYLCASSLTRNNEQFFGPGTRLTVL.

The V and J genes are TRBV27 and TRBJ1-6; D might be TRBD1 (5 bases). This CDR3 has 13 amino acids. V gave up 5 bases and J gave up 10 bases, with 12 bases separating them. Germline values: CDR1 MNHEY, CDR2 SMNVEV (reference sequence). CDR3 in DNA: TGTGCCAGCAGTAGGGGTTCTCACTCACCCCTCCACTTT. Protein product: CASSRGSHSPLHF.

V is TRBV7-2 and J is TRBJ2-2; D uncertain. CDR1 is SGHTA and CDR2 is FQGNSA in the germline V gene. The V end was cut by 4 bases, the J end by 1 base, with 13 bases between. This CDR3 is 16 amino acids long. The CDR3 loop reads CASSSRGTGNTGELFF. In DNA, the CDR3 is TGTGCCAGCAGCTCGAGAGGTACTGGGAACACCGGGGAGCTGTTTTTT.

Written as DNA, the CDR3 is TGTGCCAGCAGTTACTCTATAGAAACTGAAGCTTTCTTT. Amino acids: CASSYSIETEAFF. This chain joins TRBV6-5 and TRBJ1-1; D is unresolved. Deletions cut 0 bases from V and 5 bases from J, with 7 bases between. This CDR3 is built from 13 residues. Germline assignment: CDR1 MNHEY and CDR2 SVGAGI.

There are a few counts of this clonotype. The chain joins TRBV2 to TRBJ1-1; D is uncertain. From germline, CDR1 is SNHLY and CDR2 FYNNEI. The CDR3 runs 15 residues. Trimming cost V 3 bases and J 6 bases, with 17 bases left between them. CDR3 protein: CASSDAFPREAEAFF. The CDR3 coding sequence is TGTGCCAGCAGTGATGCGTTCCCCCGTGAGGCTGAAGCTTTCTTT.